These T cell receptor beta chains were read from a single sample in a study of blood T cell repertoires in COVID-19. Profiled with immunoSEQ multiplex PCR; TCRdb holds only in-frame clones, not every one. In the table there are about 160,000 clones, approximately 80% of which are singletons. Sequenced sample: peripheral blood. The receptors shown here come from a woman aged 80 or over with active or convalescent COVID-19. Both conserved end residues are part of each CDR3. Fields, in order: D gene, J gene, V gene, clone size, CDR3 DNA, CDR3 protein. D genes are given only for firm matches. Not every row has a clone size; where given, it reads once, few, many or a size class.

NA,TRBJ1-4,TRBV4-3,NA,TGCGCCAGCAGCCTTACGACAGGCACTAATGAAAAACTGTTTTTT,CASSLTTGTNEKLFF
NA,TRBJ2-5,TRBV11-2,NA,TGTGCCAGCAGCTTAGGAGGCTTCGGCGGGACGGTTTGGGAGACCCAGTACTTC,CASSLGGFGGTVWETQYF
NA,TRBJ1-2,TRBV6-2/TRBV6-3,NA,TGTGCCAGCAGCTTCCGACTGGGCTATGGCTACACCTTC,CASSFRLGYGYTF
NA,TRBJ2-2,TRBV6-5,NA,TGTGCCAGCCGGACACTGAACACCGGGGAGCTGTTTTTT,CASRTLNTGELFF
NA,TRBJ1-6,TRBV21-1,NA,TGTGCCAGCAGCAATGGTCAGGGGCCCGCTTGCTATAATTCACCCCTCCACTTT,CASSNGQGPACYNSPLHF
TRBD1,TRBJ2-7,TRBV19,NA,TGTGCCAGTAGTAGACGACAGGGAACCTACGAGCAGTACTTC,CASSRRQGTYEQYF
TRBD1,TRBJ2-3,TRBV2,NA,TGTGCCAGCAGTCCGGGACAGGGAGTAAGCACAGATACGCAGTATTTT,CASSPGQGVSTDTQYF
TRBD1,TRBJ2-5,TRBV19,NA,TGTGCCAGTAGTATCCCGGGACAGCAAGAGACCCAGTACTTC,CASSIPGQQETQYF
NA,TRBJ2-5,TRBV10-2,NA,TGCGCCAGCAGTGGACTTGCTCAGGAGACCCAGTACTTC,CASSGLAQETQYF
NA,TRBJ2-3,TRBV25-1,NA,TGTGCCAGCAGTTTTCTGACGGGGGGCCGCACAGATACGCAGTATTTT,CASSFLTGGRTDTQYF
TRBD1,TRBJ1-6,TRBV7-8,NA,TGTGCCAGCAGCACAGAAGGGGGCGTTAATTCACCCCTCCACTTT,CASSTEGGVNSPLHF
NA,TRBJ1-2,TRBV7-2,NA,TGTGCCAGCAGCTTAGACCGACAATCGGAAGAAGGCTACACCTTC,CASSLDRQSEEGYTF
TRBD1,TRBJ2-5,TRBV27,NA,TGTGCCAGCAGCTCACTCGGGACAGGGACGGAGACCCAGTACTTC,CASSSLGTGTETQYF
TRBD1,TRBJ1-1,TRBV6-2/TRBV6-3,NA,TGTGCCAGCAGTCCAAACGGACCCACAGGGGGAGCTTTCTTT,CASSPNGPTGGAFF
NA,TRBJ1-1,TRBV6-5,NA,TGTGCCAGCAACAGCGGTACTGAAGCTTTCTTT,CASNSGTEAFF
NA,TRBJ2-3,TRBV6-5,NA,TGTGCCAGCAGTTCTTGGGGGGGGCCGACAGATACGCAGTATTTT,CASSSWGGPTDTQYF
NA,TRBJ1-4,TRBV5-6,NA,TGTGCCAGCAGCTGGGGGGTGGCAACTAATGAAAAACTGTTTTTT,CASSWGVATNEKLFF
TRBD1,TRBJ1-2,TRBV24-1,few,TGTGCCACCTCCGGGACAGGGAGCGATGGCTACACCTTC,CATSGTGSDGYTF
NA,TRBJ1-3,TRBV12-3/TRBV12-4,NA,TGTGCCAGCAGTCCGTTCTCTGGAAACACCATATATTTT,CASSPFSGNTIYF
NA,TRBJ1-6,TRBV25-1,NA,TGTGCCAGCACCCGCCGGGGGAATTCACCCCTCCACTTT,CASTRRGNSPLHF
NA,TRBJ1-1,TRBV9,NA,TGTGCCAGCAGCGTAGACGGGATCCTCGGTGAAGCTTTCTTT,CASSVDGILGEAFF
NA,TRBJ1-1,TRBV4-3,few,TGCGCCAGCAGCCAAGATATGAACACTGAAGCTTTCTTT,CASSQDMNTEAFF
NA,TRBJ2-5,TRBV18,NA,TGTGCCAGCTCCGTTCTCCGAGGGCCAGAGACCCAGTACTTC,CASSVLRGPETQYF
TRBD1,TRBJ2-2,TRBV9,NA,TGTGCCAGCAGCGCAAACAGGGGACCAACTCCCCCTTCCCGCCCCGGGGAGCTGTTTTTT,CASSANRGPTPPSRPGELFF
TRBD1,TRBJ1-2,TRBV24-1,NA,TGTGCCACCAGTGATGGGGACAGGAGAAACTATGGCTACACCTTC,CATSDGDRRNYGYTF
TRBD2,TRBJ2-1,TRBV4-3,few,TGCGCCAGCAGCCAACAAAAGCCCGGACTAGCTCCCTACAATGAGCAGTTCTTC,CASSQQKPGLAPYNEQFF
NA,TRBJ2-7,TRBV25-1,NA,TGTGCCAGCAGTGCTACGTGGGAGCAGTACTTC,CASSATWEQYF
TRBD1,TRBJ2-5,TRBV7-9,once,TGTGCCAGCAGCCCCCGACAGGGCGAGACCCAGTACTTC,CASSPRQGETQYF
TRBD1,TRBJ1-6,TRBV11-2,NA,TGTGCCAGCAGTTCGGACAGGGGCAATAATTCACCCCTCCACTTT,CASSSDRGNNSPLHF
NA,TRBJ1-1,TRBV5-1,few,TGCGCCAGCAGCTTGGGCGGGGCGCAGGGTGAAGCTTTCTTT,CASSLGGAQGEAFF
TRBD1,TRBJ1-2,TRBV6-5,NA,TGTGCCAGCAGTTCGGGACAGGGGGATGGCTACACCTTC,CASSSGQGDGYTF
TRBD1,TRBJ2-3,TRBV7-9,once,TGTGCCAGCAGCCGCGGGACAGGGGATATCGCAGATACGCAGTATTTT,CASSRGTGDIADTQYF
TRBD2,TRBJ2-5,TRBV10-2,NA,TGCGCCAGCAAAGAGACGGGGGGGGAGACCCAGTACTTC,CASKETGGETQYF
TRBD1,TRBJ1-2,TRBV5-1,NA,TGCGCCAGCAGCTCACGACAGGGTAACTATGGCTACACCTTC,CASSSRQGNYGYTF
TRBD2,TRBJ2-5,TRBV5-1,NA,TGCGCCAGCAGCCCTCGGACTAGCGGGGGACCGCAGTACTTC,CASSPRTSGGPQYF
TRBD1,TRBJ2-2,TRBV5-8,NA,TGTGCCAGCAGCTTGCTGACAGGGGCCTCATACGGGGAGCTGTTTTTT,CASSLLTGASYGELFF
TRBD1,TRBJ1-2,TRBV10-3,once,TGTGCCATCAGCACATCGACAGGGGGAAGCTATGGCTACACCTTC,CAISTSTGGSYGYTF
TRBD2,TRBJ2-3,TRBV9,NA,TGTGCCAGCAGCGTAGCCGTTGCAGCGGGGGGGCCCGATACGCAGTATTTT,CASSVAVAAGGPDTQYF
NA,TRBJ1-2,TRBV30,NA,TGTGCCTGGAGTGTTCCAGGTCGAGCTAACTATGGCTACACCTTC,CAWSVPGRANYGYTF
TRBD1,TRBJ2-5,TRBV9,NA,TGTGCCAGCAGCGGAGGGGGCGAATCGCAAGAGACCCAGTACTTC,CASSGGGESQETQYF
NA,TRBJ1-2,TRBV11-3,NA,TGTGCCAGCAGCTTAGTACGGGGGGATCCAGCCCACAGCTATGGCTACACCTTC,CASSLVRGDPAHSYGYTF
NA,TRBJ1-1,TRBV6-5,NA,TGTGCCAGCAGTTACTCGAGTGCGCGGGCCACTGAAGCTTTCTTT,CASSYSSARATEAFF
TRBD1,TRBJ1-4,TRBV5-1,NA,TGCGCCAGCAGGGACAGGGTCGAGGAAAAACTGTTTTTT,CASRDRVEEKLFF
TRBD1,TRBJ1-4,TRBV9,NA,TGTGCCAGCAGCGTAGGGACAGGGGAAACTAATGAAAAACTGTTTTTT,CASSVGTGETNEKLFF
NA,TRBJ1-2,TRBV29-1,NA,TGCAGCGCTTACAGAGATGGCTACACCTTC,CSAYRDGYTF
NA,TRBJ2-7,TRBV5-1,NA,TGCGCCAGCAGCTTGGAGCTGGGGGCGATAGACGAGCAGTACTTC,CASSLELGAIDEQYF